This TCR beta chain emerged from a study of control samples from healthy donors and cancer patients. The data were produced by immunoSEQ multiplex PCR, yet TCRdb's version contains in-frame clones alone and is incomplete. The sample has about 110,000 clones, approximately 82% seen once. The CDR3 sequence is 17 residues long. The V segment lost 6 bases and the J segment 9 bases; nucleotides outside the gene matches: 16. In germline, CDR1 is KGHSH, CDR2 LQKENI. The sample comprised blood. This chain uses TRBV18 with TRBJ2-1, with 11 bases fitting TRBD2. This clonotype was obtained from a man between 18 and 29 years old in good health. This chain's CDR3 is CASSPPGTSGGSGEQFF. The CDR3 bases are TGTGCCAGCTCGCCCCCGGGTACTAGCGGGGGAAGCGGTGAGCAGTTCTTC.